This entry is about one TCR beta chain. Its antigen is currently unknown. These data are taken from a study of cytotoxic CD8 clonotypes in ibrutinib-treated CLL. Study summary: Sample averages reached 260,000 or so productive templates and roughly 96,000 productive rearrangements. General study points: On treatment, the uncommon public clonotypes contracted or remained stable. Clonality, elevated at ibrutinib response, dropped back toward baseline at progression.

The CDR3 contains 16 residues. Unmatched junction bases numbered 15, after V lost 3 bases and J lost 7 bases. Germline loops: CDR1 GTSNPN, CDR2 SVGIG (reference sequence). PBMCs were cryopreserved, and approximately 2 micrograms of genomic DNA from them went into TCR beta libraries. Profiled with immunoSEQ multiplex PCR; TCRdb holds only in-frame clones, not every one. The sample has 95,000 to 100,000 clones, around four fifths seen once. The source material was PBMCs, sampled after 12 months of ibrutinib treatment. The TCR comes from a human donor with chronic lymphocytic leukemia. V gene TRBV30 combines with J gene TRBJ1-2; the match to TRBD1 covers 9 bases. The CDR3 nucleotides read TGTGCCTGGAGGGTTCAACCGGGACAGGGATCTCGTGGCTACACCTTC. It encodes CAWRVQPGQGSRGYTF.